The next 23 T cell receptor beta chains were all read from a single sample in a study of beta chain features in type 1 diabetes. The entirety of the isolated RNA underwent reverse transcription, so expressed TCRB transcripts were sequenced. Produced via immunoSEQ multiplex PCR; TCRdb's table is partial and in-frame only. The table has over 700,000 clones, about 17% seen once. Sequenced material: naive CD4+ T cells from blood. All receptors come from a young woman in good health.

Only a few counts were recorded for this clone. This chain joins TRBV5-1 and TRBJ2-2; a possible D gene is TRBD1 (6 bases). V was cut by 3 bases and J by 6 bases, with 18 bases left in between. This CDR3 contains 16 residues. Germline V gene sequence: CDR1 SGHRS, CDR2 YFSETQ. The CDR3 DNA is TGCGCCAGCAGCTCCACAGGGCTCCCCCGATCCGGGGAGCTGTTTTTT. Residues: CASSSTGLPRSGELFF.

This clone was detected a few times. The chain carries TRBV7-2 and TRBJ2-7; D is uncertain. Germline CDR1 is SGHTA and CDR2 is FQGNSA. V dropped 2 bases and J dropped 7 bases, with 9 bases sitting between them. The CDR3 length is 12 residues. In DNA form, the CDR3 reads TGTGCCAGCAGCTTATATAACGGGGAGCAGTACTTC. Encoded protein: CASSLYNGEQYF.

This clone was picked up a small number of times. The rearrangement uses TRBV5-1 and TRBJ2-5; TRBD2 matches at 10 bases. After removal of 4 bases from V and 5 bases from J, the junction contained 5 bases not matched to a gene. This CDR3 is built from 14 residues. Germline V CDR1 and CDR2: SGHRS, YFSETQ. The CDR3 DNA is TGCGCCAGCAGCCCTAGCGGGAGTGGGGAGACCCAGTACTTC. Protein: CASSPSGSGETQYF.

The chain has TRBV6-6 and TRBJ2-1, with D maybe TRBD2 (6 bases). V was trimmed by 5 bases and J by 7 bases, leaving 18 bases between them. This CDR3 spans 15 amino acids. The germline V gene encodes CDR1 MNHNY and CDR2 SVGAGI (reference sequence). CDR3 sequence: CASSAGGGGWNEQFF. The CDR3, as DNA: TGTGCCAGCAGTGCGGGCGGAGGAGGGTGGAATGAGCAGTTCTTC.

This clone was seen only a few times. The chain employs TRBV6-1 and TRBJ1-2, with TRBD1 matching over 9 bases. Trimming took 8 bases from V and 7 from J; bases not matched to a gene: 8. The germline V gene has CDR1 MNHNS and CDR2 SASEGT. The CDR3 runs to 13 residues. The CDR3 bases are TGTGCCAGCGGCACGGGACAGGGAATTGGCTACACCTTC. Protein sequence: CASGTGQGIGYTF.

This clone was detected many times. The chain employs TRBV28 and TRBJ2-6; D is ambiguous. The V and J ends lost 2 bases and 11 bases respectively, with 10 bases between them. Germline CDR1 MDHEN, CDR2 SYDVKM. The CDR3 runs to 13 residues. CDR3 nucleotides: TGTGCCAGCAGTTTAGGAAGGCTTGACGTCCTGACTTTC. Translation gives CASSLGRLDVLTF.

The rearrangement uses TRBV5-1 and TRBJ2-1, with D uncertain. CDR3 length equals 14 residues. The germline gives CDR1 SGHRS, CDR2 YFSETQ. V was cut by 0 bases and J by 3 bases, with 7 bases left in between. The CDR3 sequence: CASSLEVSYNEQFF. DNA for the CDR3: TGCGCCAGCAGCTTGGAGGTCAGCTACAATGAGCAGTTCTTC.

The rearrangement uses TRBV28 and TRBJ2-7, with 7 bases matching TRBD1. The V segment lost 5 bases and the J segment 2 bases; nucleotides outside the gene matches: 12. Germline CDR1 reads MDHEN; CDR2 reads SYDVKM. The CDR3 is 16 amino acids. CDR3 sequence reads: CASSAAGGAFPYEQYF. CDR3 bases: TGTGCCAGCAGTGCAGCAGGGGGTGCCTTCCCCTACGAGCAGTACTTC. The variable domain in full, completed from reference TRBV28 and TRBJ2-7, reads DVKVTQSSRYLVKRTGEKVFLECVQDMDHENMFWYRQDPGLGLRLIYFSYDVKMKEKGDIPEGYSVSREKKERFSLILESASTNQTSMYLCASSAAGGAFPYEQYFGPGTRLTVT.

The chain employs TRBV23-1 and TRBJ2-5, with D perhaps matching TRBD1 (5 bases). The J call may be incorrect, as the DNA end agrees better with TRBJ2-7. TRBV23-1 is known as an ORF, though its function is uncertain. This CDR3 region has 12 residues. The CDR3 protein is CASRAGCYEQYF. DNA for the CDR3: TGCGCCAGCAGGGCAGGGTGCTACGAGCAGTACTTC.

The V and J genes are TRBV28 and TRBJ2-3, with D possibly being TRBD2 (6 bases). The CDR3 has 13 amino acids. Trimming left V 6 bases short and J 8 bases short, with 15 bases between. The germline V gene has CDR1 MDHEN and CDR2 SYDVKM. The CDR3 here is CASSVLARVTQYF. The CDR3 DNA follows: TGTGCCAGCAGCGTACTAGCCCGTGTTACGCAGTATTTT.

The rearrangement links TRBV11-2 to TRBJ2-1, with TRBD2 matching over 8 bases. This CDR3 contains 15 residues. The V gene end was trimmed by 1 base and the J gene end by 6 bases; junction bases not matched to a gene: 5. CDR1 is SGHAT, CDR2 FQNNGV, per germline. The DNA of the CDR3 is TGTGCCAGCAGCTTAGTGACGGGAGGGCCCAATGAGCAGTTCTTC. Protein: CASSLVTGGPNEQFF.

The V and J genes are TRBV5-4 and TRBJ2-7; 14 bases fit TRBD2. Unmatched junction bases numbered 10, after V lost 2 bases and J lost 6 bases. The CDR3 is 17 residues long. The germline CDR1 and CDR2 sequences are SGHNT and YYREEE (reference sequence). The CDR3 loop is CASSFRRGLAGVGEQYF. As DNA, the CDR3 is TGTGCCAGCAGCTTCCGACGGGGACTAGCGGGAGTAGGCGAGCAGTACTTC.

This clone has more than one count but fewer than ten. The genes are TRBV5-1 and TRBJ2-7; TRBD2 matches 11 bases. V gave up 4 bases and J gave up 2 bases; unmatched junction bases: 5. Germline values: CDR1 SGHRS, CDR2 YFSETQ. The CDR3 sequence is 15 residues long. The CDR3 region is CASSLGLAEAYEQYF. CDR3 bases: TGCGCCAGCAGCCTGGGACTAGCGGAGGCCTACGAGCAGTACTTC. The whole variable domain, filled in from reference TRBV5-1 and TRBJ2-7, reads KAGVTQTPRYLIKTRGQQVTLSCSPISGHRSVSWYQQTPGQGLQFLFEYFSETQRNKGNFPGRFSGRQFSNSRSEMNVSTLELGDSALYLCASSLGLAEAYEQYFGPGTRLTVT.

As to this clone: The sample holds other DNA sequences that translate to the same CDR3. The CDR3 region has the DNA TGCAGTGCTAGAGTTAATGAGCAGTTCTTC. Protein sequence: CSARVNEQFF. J is TRBJ2-1 and V is TRBV20-1, with no clear D. Germline V gene lookup returns CDR1 DFQATT and CDR2 SNEGSKA (reference sequence). The CDR3 is made up of 10 amino acids. Trimming removed 1 base at V and 7 bases at J, with 2 bases between.

In regard to this clone: Other DNA variants within this sample encode the same CDR3. The chain recombines TRBV7-9 with TRBJ2-1; tentatively, D is TRBD1 (5 bases). The CDR3 loop spans 12 amino acids. From germline, CDR1 is SEHNR and CDR2 FQNEAQ (reference sequence). V lost 4 bases and J 8 bases, leaving 9 bases between the germline ends. DNA for the CDR3: TGTGCCAGCAGCTCCCAGGGCTATGAGCAGTTCTTC. It is translated as CASSSQGYEQFF.

The V gene is TRBV5-6, the J gene TRBJ2-2; TRBD2 is a possible D gene (6 bases). The CDR3 sequence is 13 residues long. Germline CDR1 reads SGHDT; CDR2 reads YYEEEE. Trimming removed 7 bases from V and 7 bases from J, with 14 bases in between. CDR3 in DNA: TGTGCCAGCGGTCGTCTGCGGGACGGGGAGCTGTTTTTT. Its translation: CASGRLRDGELFF.

This clone appeared a few times. The chain employs TRBV4-3 and TRBJ2-1; TRBD2 agrees at 12 bases. The junction had 3 bases not matched to a gene; V was cut back by 4 bases and J by 2 bases. The CDR3 is made up of 16 amino acids. Germline lookup yields CDR1 LGHNA and CDR2 YSLEER. CDR3 in amino acids: CASSRRTSGTYNEQFF. The CDR3 DNA sequence: TGCGCCAGCAGCCGGCGGACTAGCGGGACCTACAATGAGCAGTTCTTC.

The DNA of the CDR3 is TGTGCCAGCAGCTTGAGGGACTATCTCTACGAGCAGTACTTC. Its translation: CASSLRDYLYEQYF. The V call is TRBV5-6, the J call TRBJ2-7; 7 nucleotides match TRBD2. The CDR3 totals 14 residues. The junction had 4 bases not matched to a gene; V was cut back by 1 base and J by 3 bases. CDR1 SGHDT and CDR2 YYEEEE come from the germline V gene.

This rearrangement joins TRBV7-8 to TRBJ2-1; 8 bases match TRBD2. Germline CDR1 is SGHVS and CDR2 is FQNEAQ. The CDR3 loop spans 16 amino acids. Losses at the gene ends were 1 base for V and 6 bases for J; bases not matched to a gene: 8. CDR3: CASSLEYGRAGNEQFF. The DNA for the CDR3 is TGTGCCAGCAGCTTAGAGTACGGGAGGGCTGGCAATGAGCAGTTCTTC.

The V call is TRBV9, the J call TRBJ2-2; 8 nucleotides agree with TRBD2. After removal of 4 bases from V and 11 bases from J, the junction contained 16 bases not matched to a gene. This CDR3 has 16 amino acids. Germline V gene sequence: CDR1 SGDLS, CDR2 YYNGEE. CDR3 in DNA: TGTGCCAGCAGCCCGTTGACGAGAAGCGGGAGCGGAGAGCTGTTTTTT. This gives the protein CASSPLTRSGSGELFF.

This chain joins TRBV28 and TRBJ2-3; weak D call: TRBD1 (5 bases). CDR1 MDHEN and CDR2 SYDVKM come from the germline V gene. V lost 2 bases and J 3 bases, leaving 9 bases between the germline ends. This CDR3 is 14 amino acids long. This CDR3 reads CASSLGQGTDTQYF. The CDR3 DNA sequence: TGTGCCAGCAGTTTAGGCCAGGGAACAGATACGCAGTATTTT.

This sequence joins TRBV5-4 and TRBJ1-2; 9 nucleotides line up with TRBD1. CDR1 and CDR2 (germline): SGHNT, YYREEE (reference sequence). The CDR3 is 14 residues long. Germline trimming cut 3 bases from V and 5 bases from J; bases unmatched to any gene: 5. The CDR3 nucleotides are TGTGCCAGCAGCTCACGGACAGGGGAATATGGCTACACCTTC. Translating it yields CASSSRTGEYGYTF.

This sequence joins TRBV6-6 and TRBJ2-5; TRBD1 matches at 8 bases. The CDR3 is made up of 15 amino acids. Germline CDR1 is MNHNY and CDR2 is SVGAGI (reference sequence). Germline trimming cut 2 bases from V and 1 base from J; bases unmatched to any gene: 3. This CDR3 is CASSYGGQAQETQYF. As DNA, the CDR3 is TGTGCCAGCAGTTACGGGGGACAGGCCCAAGAGACCCAGTACTTC.